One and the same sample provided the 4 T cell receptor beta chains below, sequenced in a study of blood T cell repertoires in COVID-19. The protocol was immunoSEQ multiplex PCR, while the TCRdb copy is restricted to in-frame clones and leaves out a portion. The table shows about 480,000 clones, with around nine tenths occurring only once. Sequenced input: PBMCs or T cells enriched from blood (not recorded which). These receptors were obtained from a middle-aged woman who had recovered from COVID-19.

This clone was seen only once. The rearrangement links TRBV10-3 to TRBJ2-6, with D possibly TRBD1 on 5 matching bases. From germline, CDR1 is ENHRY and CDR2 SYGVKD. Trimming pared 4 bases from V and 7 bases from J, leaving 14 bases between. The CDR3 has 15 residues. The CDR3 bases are TGTGCCATCAGTGCAGGGTTAATCTCCGCCAACGTCCTGACTTTC. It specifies CAISAGLISANVLTF.

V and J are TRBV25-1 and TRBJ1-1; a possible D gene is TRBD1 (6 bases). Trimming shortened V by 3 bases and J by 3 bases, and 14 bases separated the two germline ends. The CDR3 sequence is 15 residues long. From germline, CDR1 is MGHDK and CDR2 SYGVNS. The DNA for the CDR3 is TGTGCCAGCAGTGACGGGGGGCTCGGGGACACTGAAGCTTTCTTT. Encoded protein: CASSDGGLGDTEAFF.

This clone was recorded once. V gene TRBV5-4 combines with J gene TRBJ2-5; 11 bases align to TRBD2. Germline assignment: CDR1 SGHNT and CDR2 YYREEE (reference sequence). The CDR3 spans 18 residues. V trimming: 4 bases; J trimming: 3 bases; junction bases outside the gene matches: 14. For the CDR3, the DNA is TGTGCCAGCAGCGACGCGGGACTAGCGGAGCGGGGGAAAGAGACCCAGTACTTC. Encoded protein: CASSDAGLAERGKETQYF. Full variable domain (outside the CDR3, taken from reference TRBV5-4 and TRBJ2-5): ETGVTQSPTHLIKTRGQQVTLRCSSQSGHNTVSWYQQALGQGPQFIFQYYREEENGRGNFPPRFSGLQFPNYSSELNVNALELDDSALYLCASSDAGLAERGKETQYFGPGTRLLVL.

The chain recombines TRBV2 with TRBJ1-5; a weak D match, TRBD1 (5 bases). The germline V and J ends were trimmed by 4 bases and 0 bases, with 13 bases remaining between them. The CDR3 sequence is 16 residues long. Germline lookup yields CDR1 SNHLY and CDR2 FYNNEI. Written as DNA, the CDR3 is TGTGCCAGCAGTGTGGGTGGGGGGGGTAGCAATCAGCCCCAGCATTTT. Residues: CASSVGGGGSNQPQHF.